The clone carrying this TCR beta chain was detected only a few times. The ends were cut back, 6 bases at V and 4 bases at J, with 9 bases in the middle. Per the germline V gene, CDR1 is MNHEY and CDR2 is SVGAGI. This CDR3 has 13 residues. This specimen belongs to a study of T-cell memory formation after mild COVID-19. TCRdb re-derived calls from the 5' RACE reads in MiXCR, one entry per CDR3 protein. The sample contains roughly 130,000 distinct CDR3 sequences, 15% to 20% of which appear only once. The sequence was obtained from an adult woman who had mild COVID-19 (a few samples of this study predate the infection). Cell type and time point are not known. Specimen: PBMCs or a T cell subset sorted from them (not recorded which). The chain joins TRBV6-5 to TRBJ2-2; D uncertain. CDR3: CASRAIGTGELFF. The CDR3 DNA is TGTGCCAGCAGAGCCATTGGCACCGGGGAGCTGTTTTTT.